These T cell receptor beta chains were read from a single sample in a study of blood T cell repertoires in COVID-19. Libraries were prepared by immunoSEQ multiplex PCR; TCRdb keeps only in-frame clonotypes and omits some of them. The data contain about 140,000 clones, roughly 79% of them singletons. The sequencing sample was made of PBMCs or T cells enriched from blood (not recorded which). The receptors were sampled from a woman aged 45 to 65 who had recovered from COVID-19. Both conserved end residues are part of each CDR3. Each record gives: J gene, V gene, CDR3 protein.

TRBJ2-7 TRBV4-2 CASGATGQYEQYF
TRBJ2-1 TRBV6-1 CASSGQGFAPLDGQFF
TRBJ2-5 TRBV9 CASSVGLAGGPETQYF
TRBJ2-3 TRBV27 CASSLNQGWTDTQYF
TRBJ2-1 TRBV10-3 CAISESVGTSAEQFF
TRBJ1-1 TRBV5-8 CASSLAGAFLGTEAFF
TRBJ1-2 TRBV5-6 CASSFFGGPYTF
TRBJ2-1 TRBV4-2 CASSQDVGEGSYGNEQFF
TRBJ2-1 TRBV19 CASSISAGGPHEQFF
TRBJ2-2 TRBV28 CASRYGLSGAGELFF
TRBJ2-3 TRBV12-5 CASGLVQLHSTDTQYF
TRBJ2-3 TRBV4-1 CASSQTSGSNTDTQYF
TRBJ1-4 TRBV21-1 CASSRQTGSNEKLFF
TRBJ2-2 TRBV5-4 CASSLANRYTGELFF
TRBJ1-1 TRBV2 CATQGRQGNTEAFF
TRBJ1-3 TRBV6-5 CASSSDRHSGNTIYF
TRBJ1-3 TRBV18 CASSPQGKYGNTIYF
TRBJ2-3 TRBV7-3 CASSSVRGSTDTQYF
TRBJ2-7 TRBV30 CAWRRTGRTHEQYF
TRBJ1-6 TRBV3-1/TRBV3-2 CASSQTGQEDSPLHF
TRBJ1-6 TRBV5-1 CASSLATGVGSPLHF
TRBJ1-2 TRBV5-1 CASSPRQGIDGYTF
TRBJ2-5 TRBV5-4 CASSSGLAVGETQYF
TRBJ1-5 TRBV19 CASRGGWDQPQHF